These T cell receptor beta chains were read from a single sample in a study of T cell responses to AZD1222 COVID-19 vaccine. Produced via immunoSEQ multiplex PCR; TCRdb's table is partial and in-frame only. This table holds roughly 62,000 clones, 76% found once. Sequences were derived from peripheral blood, sampled on day 0 of AZD1222 vaccination. The receptors stem from an adult in good health. CDR3s include the opening cysteine and the closing phenylalanine or tryptophan. The D gene is left open where the match is weak. Rows may omit the clone size; those that give it use once, few, many or a size class.

D: TRBD2
J: TRBJ2-5
size: .
V: TRBV5-5
DNA: TGTGCCAGCAGCTTTCCCGGGACTAGGCTCCAAGAGACCCAGTACTTC
CDR3: CASSFPGTRLQETQYF

D: .
J: TRBJ1-2
size: .
V: TRBV12-5
DNA: TGTGCTAGTGGTTCAGTCAGCGGGTTCCGCGGGACCTATGGCTACACCTTC
CDR3: CASGSVSGFRGTYGYTF

D: .
J: TRBJ2-1
size: .
V: TRBV23-1
DNA: TGCGCCAGCCTCGAGGGAAGGACAGTCCCTTCTAATGAGCAGTTCTTC
CDR3: CASLEGRTVPSNEQFF

D: TRBD2
J: TRBJ2-2
size: .
V: TRBV6-2/TRBV6-3
DNA: TGTGCCAGCAGTTGGGGCGGGGGCACCGGGGAGCTGTTTTTT
CDR3: CASSWGGGTGELFF

D: TRBD1
J: TRBJ2-1
size: .
V: TRBV6-5
DNA: TGTGCCAGCAGCTACTACGGACAGGTAGCCTACAATGAGCAGTTCTTC
CDR3: CASSYYGQVAYNEQFF

D: TRBD1
J: TRBJ1-4
size: .
V: TRBV3-1/TRBV3-2
DNA: TGTGCCAGCAGCCAACACGGACAGGGCGAAGATGAAAAACTGTTTTTT
CDR3: CASSQHGQGEDEKLFF

D: .
J: TRBJ2-5
size: .
V: TRBV20-1
DNA: TGCAGTCAGGGGGGAGAGACCCAGTACTTC
CDR3: CSQGGETQYF

D: TRBD1
J: TRBJ2-7
size: .
V: TRBV19
DNA: TGTGCCAGTAGTCCTTGGACAGGGGACAACGAGCAGTACTTC
CDR3: CASSPWTGDNEQYF

D: TRBD1
J: TRBJ1-4
size: .
V: TRBV5-1
DNA: TGCGCCAGCAGCTTCTCCGGGACAGCAGAAGAAAAACTGTTTTTT
CDR3: CASSFSGTAEEKLFF

D: .
J: TRBJ2-5
size: .
V: TRBV15
DNA: TGTGCCACCAGCAGTGATCTAGTCGAGGCCCAGTACTTC
CDR3: CATSSDLVEAQYF

D: TRBD1
J: TRBJ1-6
size: .
V: TRBV10-1
DNA: TGCGCCAGCAGTTACCTCAGGGGGCGCGGACCCCACTTT
CDR3: CASSYLRGRGPHF

D: TRBD2
J: TRBJ2-2
size: .
V: TRBV14
DNA: TGTGCCAGCAGCCAACTAGCGGGGGGGCTTACCACCGGGGAGCTGTTTTTT
CDR3: CASSQLAGGLTTGELFF

D: .
J: TRBJ1-4
size: .
V: TRBV6-1
DNA: TGTGCCAGCAGTGAATTGGGCAGGGAAACTAATGAAAAACTGTTTTTT
CDR3: CASSELGRETNEKLFF

D: .
J: TRBJ2-7
size: .
V: TRBV28
DNA: TGTGCCAGCTCATTGGGACTCTACGGGGACTACGAGCAGTACTTC
CDR3: CASSLGLYGDYEQYF

D: TRBD1
J: TRBJ2-7
size: .
V: TRBV6-5
DNA: TGTGCCAGCAGTACCGACAGGGTAGGAAGAAACGAGCAGTACTTC
CDR3: CASSTDRVGRNEQYF

D: .
J: TRBJ1-4
size: .
V: TRBV5-6
DNA: TGTGCCAGCAGCGGAAACAGGGTGGTTAGTGAAAAACTGTTTTTT
CDR3: CASSGNRVVSEKLFF

D: .
J: TRBJ2-3
size: .
V: TRBV7-2
DNA: TGTGCCAGCAGCCGGAGGGGCGGGGGCACAGATACGCAGTATTTT
CDR3: CASSRRGGGTDTQYF

D: .
J: TRBJ2-5
size: .
V: TRBV7-3
DNA: TGTGCCAGCAGCCAGCAGATAGGGGAGACCCAGTACTTC
CDR3: CASSQQIGETQYF

D: TRBD1
J: TRBJ1-6
size: .
V: TRBV7-9
DNA: TGTGCCAGCAGCCAGACGGACAGGGCCGATTCACCCCTCCACTTT
CDR3: CASSQTDRADSPLHF

D: .
J: TRBJ2-7
size: .
V: TRBV19
DNA: TGTGCCAGTAGTAGCCCAGGGTACACCTACGAGCAGTACTTC
CDR3: CASSSPGYTYEQYF

D: .
J: TRBJ2-3
size: .
V: TRBV1
DNA: TGCACCAGCAGCCCTCAGAGCACAGATACGCAGTATTTT
CDR3: CTSSPQSTDTQYF

D: TRBD1
J: TRBJ1-2
size: .
V: TRBV18
DNA: TGTGCCAGCTCACTGGACAGGGGCGGCTACACCTTC
CDR3: CASSLDRGGYTF

D: .
J: TRBJ2-7
size: once
V: TRBV6-5
DNA: TGTGCCAGCAGGGGGACGGGGGCCTTTGGGCAGTACTTC
CDR3: CASRGTGAFGQYF

D: .
J: TRBJ1-1
size: .
V: TRBV19
DNA: TGTGCCAGTAGTATGTTGGAGGGAACCATGAACACTGAAGCTTTCTTT
CDR3: CASSMLEGTMNTEAFF

D: .
J: TRBJ2-7
size: .
V: TRBV28
DNA: TGTGCCAGCAGTTTAGTGTCCTACGAGCAGTACTTC
CDR3: CASSLVSYEQYF

D: TRBD1
J: TRBJ1-3
size: few
V: TRBV7-8
DNA: TGTGCCAGCAGCACTGGGACAGGGCTTTCTGGAAACACCATATATTTT
CDR3: CASSTGTGLSGNTIYF

D: .
J: TRBJ2-1
size: .
V: TRBV4-3
DNA: TGCGCCAGCAGCCCCGCCCTGGGATACAATGAGCAGTTCTTC
CDR3: CASSPALGYNEQFF

D: .
J: TRBJ1-1
size: .
V: TRBV28
DNA: TGTGCCAGCAGTCGAACAGGCGGGATTGAAGCTTTCTTT
CDR3: CASSRTGGIEAFF

D: TRBD2
J: TRBJ2-2
size: .
V: TRBV3-1/TRBV3-2
DNA: TGTGCCAGCAGCGTACAACTAGCGGGGCGCACCGGGGAGCTGTTTTTT
CDR3: CASSVQLAGRTGELFF

D: TRBD1
J: TRBJ2-5
size: .
V: TRBV5-1
DNA: TGCGCCAGCAGCGTGGGACAGGGAGGGGAGACCCAGTACTTC
CDR3: CASSVGQGGETQYF

D: TRBD1
J: TRBJ2-7
size: .
V: TRBV10-1
DNA: TGCGCCAGCAGTGAGTCGGGGACAGGGCCTCTGCAGCAGTACTTC
CDR3: CASSESGTGPLQQYF

D: .
J: TRBJ2-2
size: .
V: TRBV6-5
DNA: TGTGCCAGCAGTTACCGGCGTCTAGGCGACACCGGGGAGCTGTTTTTT
CDR3: CASSYRRLGDTGELFF

D: TRBD2
J: TRBJ2-1
size: .
V: TRBV11-2
DNA: TGTGCCAGCACACAGGGACTAGCGGCTTACAATGAGCAGTTCTTC
CDR3: CASTQGLAAYNEQFF

D: .
J: TRBJ1-5
size: .
V: TRBV19
DNA: TGTGCCAGTAGTATGAGCGGTCATACGCCCCAGCATTTT
CDR3: CASSMSGHTPQHF

D: TRBD1
J: TRBJ1-1
size: .
V: TRBV29-1
DNA: TGCAGCGCCCCGACAGGGCGAGACACTGAAGCTTTCTTT
CDR3: CSAPTGRDTEAFF

D: .
J: TRBJ2-3
size: .
V: TRBV21-1
DNA: TGTGCCAGCAACCTGGACCCGAGGGGCACAGATACGCAGTATTTT
CDR3: CASNLDPRGTDTQYF

D: .
J: TRBJ2-7
size: few
V: TRBV28
DNA: TGTGCCAGCAGTTCCGCGGGGGCACCTTACGAGCAGTACTTC
CDR3: CASSSAGAPYEQYF

D: .
J: TRBJ2-1
size: few
V: TRBV24-1
DNA: TGTGCCACCAGTGATCGCTTTGAGGGGGGCGATGAGCAGTTCTTC
CDR3: CATSDRFEGGDEQFF

D: TRBD1
J: TRBJ2-7
size: .
V: TRBV12-3/TRBV12-4
DNA: TGTGCCAGCAGGCCCGGGACAGGGGTTGAGCAGTACTTC
CDR3: CASRPGTGVEQYF

D: .
J: TRBJ1-5
size: .
V: TRBV25-1
DNA: TGTGCCAGCAGTGAATGGTACGATCAGCCCCAGCATTTT
CDR3: CASSEWYDQPQHF

D: .
J: TRBJ2-1
size: .
V: TRBV3-1/TRBV3-2
DNA: TGTGCCAGCAGCCAAGATCTAAGGGGGAATGATGAGCAGTTCTTC
CDR3: CASSQDLRGNDEQFF

D: TRBD2
J: TRBJ2-3
size: .
V: TRBV30
DNA: TGTGCCTGGAGTGGACTAGCGGGGAAGGCAGATACGCAGTATTTT
CDR3: CAWSGLAGKADTQYF

D: .
J: TRBJ2-1
size: .
V: TRBV19
DNA: TGTGCCAGTAGTATAGGGAGTGGCAGAACGTTCTTC
CDR3: CASSIGSGRTFF

D: .
J: TRBJ2-1
size: .
V: TRBV6-2/TRBV6-3
DNA: TGTGCCAGCAGTCTTACCGACAGCCCGGGATACAATGAGCAGTTCTTC
CDR3: CASSLTDSPGYNEQFF

D: .
J: TRBJ2-2
size: .
V: TRBV6-2/TRBV6-3
DNA: TGTGCCAGCAGTTACTCCCCGACGGACTATAAGGGCACCGGGGAGCTGTTTTTT
CDR3: CASSYSPTDYKGTGELFF

D: .
J: TRBJ1-3
size: .
V: TRBV7-2
DNA: TGTGCCAGCAGCCCTACACATTACTCTGGAAACACCATATATTTT
CDR3: CASSPTHYSGNTIYF

D: .
J: TRBJ2-2
size: .
V: TRBV9
DNA: TGTGCCAGCAGCGCGGACATCTCTTACACCGGGGAGCTGTTTTTT
CDR3: CASSADISYTGELFF

D: TRBD1
J: TRBJ1-2
size: .
V: TRBV6-6
DNA: TGTGCCAGCAGTCAGGGACAGGGGAACTATGGCTACACCTTC
CDR3: CASSQGQGNYGYTF

D: .
J: TRBJ2-4
size: .
V: TRBV19
DNA: TGTGCCAGTTCCGGAGCCGGGACCCAAATAAACATTCAGTACTTC
CDR3: CASSGAGTQINIQYF

D: .
J: TRBJ2-1
size: .
V: TRBV10-1
DNA: TGCGCCAGCAGTGAGTCGACAGGGAGGGGGGACAATGAGCAGTTCTTC
CDR3: CASSESTGRGDNEQFF

D: TRBD1
J: TRBJ1-1
size: .
V: TRBV27
DNA: TGTGCCAGCAGTTCAGGGGGCCACACTGAAGCTTTCTTT
CDR3: CASSSGGHTEAFF

D: TRBD1
J: TRBJ1-2
size: .
V: TRBV6-6
DNA: TGTGCCAGCCGCACGACGACAGGGAGAACCTATGGCTACACCTTC
CDR3: CASRTTTGRTYGYTF

D: TRBD2
J: TRBJ2-1
size: .
V: TRBV18
DNA: TGTGCCAGCTCATCGGGACTAGCGGGGGTTGAGCAGTTCTTC
CDR3: CASSSGLAGVEQFF

D: TRBD1
J: TRBJ1-1
size: .
V: TRBV10-3
DNA: TGTGCCATCAAGGGGACAGGGATAATGAACACTGAAGCTTTCTTT
CDR3: CAIKGTGIMNTEAFF